This TCR beta chain was sequenced during a study of T cells in Graves' hyperthyroidism and ophthalmopathy. Overall study findings and caveats: In the blood, most expanded thyroid clonotypes above 0.001 appeared as well. The model forecast ophthalmopathy, anticipating it by a median around 6.4 months before onset.

This clonotype was seen at least ten times. The antigen is not known. For the diagnoses, clinical symptoms, serum thyroxine and TRAb, thyroid ultrasound and orbital computed tomography were used. Out of approximately 10 ml of fresh peripheral blood came the PBMCs. Germline-derived CDR1 and CDR2 are SQVTM and ANQGSEA. The CDR3 has 13 amino acids. After removal of 6 bases from V and 0 bases from J, the junction contained 4 bases not matched to a gene. TCR beta CDR3 sequences were amplified from RNA transcripts. TCR CDR3 underwent first-round RT-PCR with the HTBI primer set. TCRdb redid the calling of the multiplex PCR reads with MiXCR, one entry per CDR3 protein. Of hundreds of thousands of distinct CDR3 sequences listed, under 25% are singletons.

The clonotype was recovered from a man aged 25-45 years with Graves' ophthalmopathy. The specimen sequenced was blood. J is TRBJ2-7 and V is TRBV29-1; the match to TRBD1 covers 8 bases. The CDR3 reads CSVDRESSYEQYF. The CDR3 DNA follows: TGCAGCGTGGACAGGGAAAGCTCCTACGAGCAGTACTTC.